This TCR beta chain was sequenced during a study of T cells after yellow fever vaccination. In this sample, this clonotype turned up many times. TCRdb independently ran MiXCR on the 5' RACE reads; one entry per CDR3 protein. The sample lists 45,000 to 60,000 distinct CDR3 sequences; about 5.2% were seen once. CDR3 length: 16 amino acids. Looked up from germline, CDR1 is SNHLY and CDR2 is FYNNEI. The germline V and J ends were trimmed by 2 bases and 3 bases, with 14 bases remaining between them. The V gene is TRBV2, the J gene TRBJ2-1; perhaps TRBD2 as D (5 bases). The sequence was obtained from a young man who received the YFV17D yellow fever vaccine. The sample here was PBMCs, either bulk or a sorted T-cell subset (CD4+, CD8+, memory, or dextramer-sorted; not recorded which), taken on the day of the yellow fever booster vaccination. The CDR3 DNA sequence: TGTGCCAGCAGTGAAAGCGCGGGTCGCTTCTACAATGAGCAGTTCTTC. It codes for CASSESAGRFYNEQFF.